This entry is about one T cell receptor (beta chain). This sample was included in a study of cytomegalovirus exposure and HLA in healthy donors. The CDR3 is 17 residues long. CDR1 is SGDLS, CDR2 YYNGEE, per germline. With V trimmed by 3 bases and J by 7 bases, 14 bases remained unmatched. PCR used 60 Vbeta primers and 13 Jbeta primers. TCRdb keeps only in-frame clones here, not all; method: immunoSEQ multiplex PCR. This sample has about 93,000 clones; approximately 80% occur once, and the top ten carry about 3.3%. The receptor was isolated from a woman aged 40-49 years in good health and CMV-seronegative. Sequencing input: PBMCs. The chain uses TRBV9 and TRBJ2-1; TRBD2 matches 9 bases. Here the CDR3 reads CASSAARGGRAGNEQFF. The CDR3 coding sequence is TGTGCCAGCAGCGCAGCGCGGGGCGGGAGGGCCGGTAATGAGCAGTTCTTC.